The clone carrying this T cell receptor beta chain has only a few counts. Its antigen is not identified. The data were obtained in a study of cytomegalovirus exposure and HLA in healthy donors. Each donor's status was that of a healthy bone marrow donor. It was with 60 Vbeta and 13 Jbeta primers that the PCR ran. Produced via immunoSEQ multiplex PCR; TCRdb's table is partial and in-frame only. Altogether about 82,000 clones are present, approximately 69% being singletons, with the ten largest covering around 20%. The study, taken as a whole, reports: It was assumed in the presence/absence analyses that sequencing depth was roughly uniform across donors.

Sequencing was carried out using PBMCs. The TCR comes from a man aged 25 to 45 in good health and CMV-seropositive.

The CDR3 loop reads CASSLGQSSYEQYF. Here the CDR3 DNA reads TGTGCCAGCAGTTTGGGACAGAGCTCCTACGAGCAGTACTTC. This chain joins TRBV28 and TRBJ2-7, with 7 nucleotides matching TRBD1. The CDR3 sequence is 14 residues long. The germline V gene encodes CDR1 MDHEN and CDR2 SYDVKM. V was clipped by 3 bases and J by 0 bases; unmatched bases: 2.